This T cell receptor (beta chain) is drawn from a study of blood T cell repertoires in COVID-19. Study overall: Researchers got acute and convalescent COVID-19 samples from the United States, Italy and Spain. T cells, B-cell-depleted T cells, or PBMCs provided the cDNA or gDNA that served as material.

CDR1 and CDR2 (germline): SNHLY, FYNNEI. Unmatched junction bases numbered 7, after V lost 6 bases and J lost 2 bases. The CDR3 has 15 residues. In the original processing: Amplification of reference gene primers was used by the study to estimate nucleated cell counts. Sequencing was performed with immunoSEQ multiplex PCR; in TCRdb, only in-frame clones are kept and a portion is missing. V, J and clone size are taken as reported in that table, and D and trimming were inferred from the DNA itself. Among 65,000 to 90,000 clones, about 90% were seen once, and the ten largest hold around 5.4%. This clonotype was obtained from a human donor in a cohort sampled during active COVID-19. The sample consisted of peripheral blood. This rearrangement joins TRBV2 to TRBJ2-1; 7 positions agree with TRBD2. The CDR3 spells CASSRGLGTYNEQFF. The CDR3 DNA follows: TGTGCCAGCAGCCGCGGACTAGGGACCTACAATGAGCAGTTCTTC.